This is a list of T cell receptor beta chains from one sample in a study of tumor-infiltrating lymphocytes in primary liver carcinoma. Each CDR3 protein gets one entry after TCRdb re-called the multiplex PCR reads with MiXCR. The sample holds approximately 80,000 distinct CDR3 sequences; 69% are singletons and the top ten take about 25%. Sequencing was carried out using tumor-adjacent normal liver tissue. The receptors come from a man aged 35 to 55 with primary liver carcinoma and hepatitis B virus infection. Each CDR3 is given with its conserved first and last residue. A D gene is named only where the DNA matches it firmly. Part of the rows lack a size; the others show once, few, many or a class for expanded clones.

abundance | j_gene | len | d_gene | v_gene | CDR3aa | CDR3nt
- | TRBJ2-1 | 12 | TRBD2 | TRBV10-2 | CTSSWTRDEQFF | TGCACCAGCAGTTGGACTAGGGATGAGCAGTTCTTC
once | TRBJ2-1 | 15 | - | TRBV11-3 | CASSPIEEGAYEQFF | TGTGCCAGCAGCCCTATTGAGGAGGGGGCGTATGAGCAGTTCTTC
- | TRBJ1-5 | 15 | TRBD1 | TRBV6-6 | CASSPGTVNNQSQHF | TGTGCCAGCAGTCCCGGGACAGTGAACAATCAGTCCCAGCATTTT
few | TRBJ2-5 | 15 | TRBD2 | TRBV4-2 | CVSNQDQSTSGTQYF | TGTGTCAGCAACCAAGATCAGTCCACTAGCGGGACCCAGTACTTC
- | TRBJ2-1 | 16 | TRBD2 | TRBV6-1 | CASSEISGSYYNEQFF | TGTGCCAGCAGTGAGATTAGCGGGAGCTACTACAATGAGCAGTTCTTC
- | TRBJ1-2 | 18 | - | TRBV29-1 | CSVGAPTGTQVVNYGYTF | TGCAGCGTTGGGGCACCGACAGGAACTCAAGTGGTTAACTATGGCTACACCTTC
- | TRBJ2-7 | 14 | - | TRBV11-3 | CASNPGEGDYEQYF | TGTGCCAGCAACCCTGGAGAAGGGGACTACGAGCAGTACTTC
- | TRBJ2-5 | 14 | - | TRBV12-3/TRBV12-4 | CVNSIPMYQETQYF | TGTGTCAACAGTATCCCAATGTACCAAGAGACCCAGTACTTC
- | TRBJ2-1 | 18 | TRBD2 | TRBV14 | CASSLDGTSGNPHNEQFF | TGTGCCAGCAGCCTAGACGGGACTAGCGGGAACCCCCACAATGAGCAGTTCTTC
many | TRBJ2-1 | 13 | TRBD1 | TRBV19 | CASHGTGLGEQFF | TGTGCCAGTCATGGGACAGGGTTAGGCGAGCAGTTCTTC
- | TRBJ2-3 | 14 | - | TRBV7-9 | CASERNEGEDTQYF | TGTGCCAGCGAACGCAACGAGGGAGAAGATACGCAGTATTTT
- | TRBJ2-5 | 18 | - | TRBV28 | CASSLRWKSDRAQEAQYF | TGTGCCAGCAGTTTACGGTGGAAGAGTGATCGGGCCCAAGAGGCCCAGTACTTC
few | TRBJ1-1 | 14 | TRBD1 | TRBV29-1 | CSIGQGLGNIEAFF | TGCAGCATAGGACAGGGGTTGGGGAACATTGAAGCTTTCTTT
once | TRBJ2-1 | 17 | TRBD2 | TRBV7-3 | CPGSNGLAGGGLDEQFF | TGTCCCGGCAGCAACGGACTAGCGGGAGGGGGGTTGGATGAGCAGTTCTTC
- | TRBJ2-5 | 16 | TRBD2 | TRBV5-1 | CASSSGLAGAQETQYF | TGCGCCAGCAGCTCGGGGCTAGCGGGAGCCCAAGAGACCCAGTACTTC
once | TRBJ2-7 | 15 | - | TRBV4-3 | CASMQDRETPCEQYF | TGCGCCAGCATGCAAGATCGGGAGACTCCCTGCGAGCAGTACTTC
- | TRBJ2-5 | 15 | - | TRBV4-2 | CAISQDRNRQKTQCF | TGTGCCATCAGCCAAGACCGGAACAGACAAAAGACCCAGTGCTTC
- | TRBJ1-2 | 15 | - | TRBV11-2 | CASSYTGGSSPDYTF | TGTGCCAGTAGCTATACAGGAGGCTCCTCCCCTGACTACACCTTC
- | TRBJ1-1 | 15 | - | TRBV29-1 | CNVAPGWGMDAEAFF | TGCAACGTTGCCCCGGGATGGGGAATGGACGCTGAAGCTTTCTTT
- | TRBJ2-3 | 16 | - | TRBV6-1 | CASSEVWGAHTGTQYF | TGTGCCAGCAGTGAAGTGTGGGGGGCGCACACAGGTACGCAGTATTTT
- | TRBJ1-3 | 14 | - | TRBV29-1 | CSGPRSLSGNTIFF | TGCAGCGGGCCCAGGAGCCTCTCTGGAAACACCATATTTTTT
- | TRBJ2-1 | 16 | - | TRBV11-2 | CVSTLDPESSYNELFF | TGTGTCAGCACCTTAGATCCAGAGAGCTCCTACAATGAGCTGTTCTTC
- | TRBJ1-4 | 14 | - | TRBV6-1 | CASAISTTNEKLFF | TGTGCCAGCGCTATCAGTACAACTAATGAAAAACTGTTTTTT
- | TRBJ2-7 | 13 | TRBD2 | TRBV29-1 | CCARAGDSYEQYF | TGCTGCGCTAGAGCGGGAGACTCCTACGAGCAGTATTTC
- | TRBJ2-1 | 15 | TRBD2 | TRBV11-2 | CASSREASSYNEQFF | TGTGCCAGCAGCCGGGAGGCTAGCTCCTACAATGAGCAGTTCTTC
- | TRBJ2-1 | 13 | - | TRBV29-1 | CSVPRGELNEQFF | TGCAGCGTTCCCCGGGGAGAATTGAATGAGCAGTTCTTC
- | TRBJ1-5 | 15 | - | TRBV6-2/TRBV6-3 | CASDLDSYSNQPRHF | TGTGCCAGCGATTTGGACAGTTATAGCAATCAGCCCCGGCATTTT